The 4 T cell receptor beta chains listed next were all sequenced from one sample in a study of memory CD8 T cells in hepatitis C reinfection. As to time point: peak reinfection, 3 to 8 weeks after reinfection detection. The sorted cells went straight to TCR sequencing with no prior in vitro expansion. Data came from immunoSEQ multiplex PCR; TCRdb stores just in-frame clones and leaves some out. The sample includes under 50,000 clones, around 87% seen only once; the top ten take approximately 1.2%. The material sequenced was naive CD8+ T cells sorted from blood. These TCRs come from a young man with hepatitis C virus infection.

The gene calls are TRBV7-8 and TRBJ1-5, with TRBD1 matching 9 bases. This CDR3 has 16 residues. The V gene's germline CDR1 is SGHVS and CDR2 FQNEAQ. V shed 5 bases, J shed 10 bases, and the junction held 15 bases outside the gene matches. The CDR3 DNA is TGTGCCAGCAGCCCCACACCGGGACAGGGTGTTGACCCCCAGCATTTT. Its translation is CASSPTPGQGVDPQHF.

The chain combines TRBV5-4 with TRBJ2-7; 9 bases map to TRBD1. The CDR3 has 16 residues. CDR1 is SGHNT, CDR2 YYREEE, per germline (reference sequence). The junction had 11 bases not matched to a gene; V was cut back by 0 bases and J by 7 bases. The CDR3 loop is CASSLAPGQGSREQYF. DNA for the CDR3: TGTGCCAGCAGCTTGGCTCCGGGACAGGGTTCCCGAGAGCAGTACTTC.

The chain couples TRBV9 to TRBJ2-1; 13 bases are shared with TRBD2. The J segment lost 4 bases and the V segment lost 3 bases, leaving 1 base of the junction unmatched. This CDR3 contains 15 residues. Germline V gives CDR1 SGDLS, CDR2 YYNGEE. The CDR3 protein is CASSGTSGGYNEQFF. The CDR3 region has the DNA TGTGCCAGCAGCGGGACTAGCGGGGGTTACAATGAGCAGTTCTTC.

The chain is built from TRBV9 and TRBJ2-2; perhaps TRBD1 as D (6 bases). The CDR3 sequence is 15 residues long. V dropped 5 bases and J dropped 3 bases, with 14 bases sitting between them. Per the germline V gene, CDR1 is SGDLS and CDR2 is YYNGEE. For the CDR3, the DNA is TGTGCCAGCAGAGCCGGGACACCGGACACCGGGGAGCTGTTTTTT. Its translation: CASRAGTPDTGELFF.